A selection of T cell receptor beta chains follows, all from one sample in a study of blood T cell repertoires in COVID-19. Profiling relied on immunoSEQ multiplex PCR, and the TCRdb table lists in-frame clones only, not all of them. Of some 260,000 clones detected, 70% to 90% appear once; the ten largest clones hold 2% to 2.5%. The specimen was peripheral blood. These receptors came from a middle-aged woman who had recovered from COVID-19. Each CDR3 is given with its conserved first and last residue. Each record gives: J gene, clone size, V gene, D gene, CDR3 DNA, CDR3 protein. D genes are given only for firm matches. Some rows mark clone size as missing; the rest say once, few, many or name a class of expanded clone.

>TRBJ1-5|once|TRBV5-6|NA
TGTGCCAGCAGCTTAAGGTCTGGGCAGGCCAATCAGCCCCAGCATTTT
CASSLRSGQANQPQHF
>TRBJ1-1|NA|TRBV29-1|NA
TGCAGCGTCAGGGACACTGAAGCTTTCTTT
CSVRDTEAFF
>TRBJ1-5|NA|TRBV19|TRBD1
TGTGCCAGTAGTACCCAGACAGGGGGGAGCAATCAGCCCCAGCATTTT
CASSTQTGGSNQPQHF
>TRBJ1-4|NA|TRBV6-6|NA
TGTGCCGTCCTCCTGGTCAGGGGTGATGAAAAACTGTTTTTT
CAVLLVRGDEKLFF
>TRBJ2-7|NA|TRBV6-2/TRBV6-3|NA
TGTGCCAGCAGTTCCCCGTTAGCGAACCACGAGCAGTACTTC
CASSSPLANHEQYF
>TRBJ2-1|NA|TRBV3-1/TRBV3-2|NA
TGTGCCAGCAGCCAAGTGACGGCTAGCTCCAACAATGAGCAGTTCTTC
CASSQVTASSNNEQFF
>TRBJ2-7|NA|TRBV6-5|NA
TGTGCCAGCAGCCCACGGGTCTTCTACGAGCAGTACTTC
CASSPRVFYEQYF
>TRBJ1-6|NA|TRBV7-3|NA
TGTGCCAGCAGCTTAACAGGGGGAGATTCACCCCTCCACTTT
CASSLTGGDSPLHF
>TRBJ1-5|NA|TRBV6-2/TRBV6-3|TRBD1
TGTGCCAGCAGTGGGCGGACAGGGTTGGAACAGCCCCAGCATTTT
CASSGRTGLEQPQHF
>TRBJ1-5|NA|TRBV28|TRBD1
TGTGCCAGCAGCCCGCGGGACAGGGAAACGAGTCAGCCCCAGCATTTT
CASSPRDRETSQPQHF
>TRBJ1-2|NA|TRBV6-6|TRBD1
TGTGCCAGCAGGGAGGCAGGGGGCAACTATGGCTACACCTTC
CASREAGGNYGYTF
>TRBJ1-5|NA|TRBV10-3|NA
TGTGCCATCAGTGAATCAGGGGACGGTCAGCCCCAGCATTTT
CAISESGDGQPQHF
>TRBJ2-1|once|TRBV15|TRBD2
TGTGCCACCAAGGGAGGGACGAGCTCCTACAATGAGCAGTTCTTC
CATKGGTSSYNEQFF
>TRBJ1-3|NA|TRBV5-1|NA
TGCGCCAGCAGCTTGGCCGACCCGACCGGGGGGCCCGGAAACACCATATATTTT
CASSLADPTGGPGNTIYF